Ten or more counts support the clone carrying this T cell receptor (beta chain). Its specificity is not known. The data stem from a study of T cells in Graves' hyperthyroidism and ophthalmopathy. Study-wide findings and caveats: In blood, most of the thyroid clonotypes expanded above 0.001 were also present.

The CDR3 has 18 residues. CDR1 SNHLY and CDR2 FYNNEI come from the germline V gene. The ends lost 2 bases at V and 7 bases at J; junction bases unmatched: 11. Researchers amplified the TCR beta CDR3 regions from RNA transcripts. Initially, a first-round RT-PCR of the TCR CDR3 employed the HTBI primer set. TCRdb fed the multiplex PCR reads into MiXCR, producing one record per CDR3 protein. The table records 33,000 or so distinct CDR3 sequences, roughly 50% of them present only once. The sequencing input was blood. The TCR was taken from a woman between 45 and 65 years old with Graves' hyperthyroidism that later progressed to Graves' ophthalmopathy. The gene calls are TRBV2 and TRBJ2-1, with 13 positions matching TRBD2. CDR3: CASSEFSTSGRAWNEQFF. Written as DNA, the CDR3 is TGTGCCAGCAGTGAATTCTCCACTAGCGGGAGGGCCTGGAATGAGCAGTTCTTC.